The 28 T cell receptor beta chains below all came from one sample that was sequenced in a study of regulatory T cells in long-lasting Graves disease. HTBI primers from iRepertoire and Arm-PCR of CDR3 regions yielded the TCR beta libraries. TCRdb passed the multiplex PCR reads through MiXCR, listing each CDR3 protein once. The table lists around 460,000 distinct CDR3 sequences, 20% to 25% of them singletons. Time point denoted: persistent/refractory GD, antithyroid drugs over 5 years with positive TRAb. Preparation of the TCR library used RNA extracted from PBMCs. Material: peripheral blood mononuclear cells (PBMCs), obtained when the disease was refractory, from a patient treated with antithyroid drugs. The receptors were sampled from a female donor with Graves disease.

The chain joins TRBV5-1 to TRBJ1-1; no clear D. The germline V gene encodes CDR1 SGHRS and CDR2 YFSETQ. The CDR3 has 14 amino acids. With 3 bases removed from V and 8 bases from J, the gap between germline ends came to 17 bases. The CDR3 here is CASSSPPEALEAFF. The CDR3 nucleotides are TGCGCCAGCAGCTCACCCCCTGAGGCCCTCGAAGCTTTCTTT.

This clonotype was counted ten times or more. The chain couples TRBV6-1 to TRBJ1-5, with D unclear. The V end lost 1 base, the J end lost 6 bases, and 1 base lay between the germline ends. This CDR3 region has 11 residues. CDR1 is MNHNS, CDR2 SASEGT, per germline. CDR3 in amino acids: CASSEGQPQHF. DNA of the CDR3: TGTGCCAGCAGTGAAGGTCAGCCCCAGCATTTT.

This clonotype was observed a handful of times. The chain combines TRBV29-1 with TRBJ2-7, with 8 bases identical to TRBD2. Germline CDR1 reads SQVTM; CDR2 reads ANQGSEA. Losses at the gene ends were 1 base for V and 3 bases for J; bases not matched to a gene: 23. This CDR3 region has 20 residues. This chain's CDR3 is CSVEVYGRRVAGIPLYEQYF. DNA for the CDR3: TGCAGCGTTGAAGTGTACGGGCGCCGGGTAGCGGGAATCCCACTCTACGAGCAGTACTTC.

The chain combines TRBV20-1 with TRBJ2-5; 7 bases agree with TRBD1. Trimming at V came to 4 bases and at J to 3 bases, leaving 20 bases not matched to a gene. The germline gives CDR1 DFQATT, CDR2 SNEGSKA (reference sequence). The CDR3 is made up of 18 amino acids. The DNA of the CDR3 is TGCAGTGCTATCAGGTTGTCTCTCGGGACAGCCATGGAAGAGACCCAGTACTTC. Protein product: CSAIRLSLGTAMEETQYF.

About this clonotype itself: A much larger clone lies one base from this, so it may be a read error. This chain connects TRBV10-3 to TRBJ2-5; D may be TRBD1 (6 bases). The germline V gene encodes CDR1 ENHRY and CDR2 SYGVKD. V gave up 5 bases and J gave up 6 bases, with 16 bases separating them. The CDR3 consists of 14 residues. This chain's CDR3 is CAISLDSLVKTQYF. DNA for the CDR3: TGTGCCATCAGTTTGGACAGCCTCGTTAAGACCCAGTACTTC.

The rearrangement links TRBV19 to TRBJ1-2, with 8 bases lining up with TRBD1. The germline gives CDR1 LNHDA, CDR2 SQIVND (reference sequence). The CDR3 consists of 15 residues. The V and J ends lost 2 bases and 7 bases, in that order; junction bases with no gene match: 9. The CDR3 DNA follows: TGTGCCAGTAGTATATCGCCGGGACAGGTCTTTGGCTACACCTTC. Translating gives CASSISPGQVFGYTF.

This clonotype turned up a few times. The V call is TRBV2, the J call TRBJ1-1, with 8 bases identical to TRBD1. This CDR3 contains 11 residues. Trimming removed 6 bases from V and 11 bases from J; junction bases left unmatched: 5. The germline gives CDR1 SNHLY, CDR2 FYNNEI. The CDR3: CASRTGVWAFF. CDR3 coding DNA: TGTGCCAGCAGGACAGGGGTATGGGCTTTCTTT. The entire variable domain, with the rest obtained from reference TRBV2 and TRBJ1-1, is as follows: EPEVTQTPSHQVTQMGQEVILRCVPISNHLYFYWYRQILGQKVEFLVSFYNNEISEKSEIFDDQFSVERPDGSNFTLKIRSTKLEDSAMYFCASRTGVWAFFGQGTRLTVV.

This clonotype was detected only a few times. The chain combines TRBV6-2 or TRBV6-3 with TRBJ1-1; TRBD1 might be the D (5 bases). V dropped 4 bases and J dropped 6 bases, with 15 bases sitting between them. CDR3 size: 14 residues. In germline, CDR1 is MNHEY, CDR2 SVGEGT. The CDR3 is CASSSQRRGSEAFF. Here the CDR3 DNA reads TGTGCCAGCAGTTCCCAACGTAGGGGCTCTGAAGCTTTCTTT.

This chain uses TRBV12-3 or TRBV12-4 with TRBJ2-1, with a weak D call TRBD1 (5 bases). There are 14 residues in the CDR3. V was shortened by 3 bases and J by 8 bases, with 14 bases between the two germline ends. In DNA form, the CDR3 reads TGTGCCAGCAGTTTCGGCGACAGCGATTATGAGCAGTTCTTC. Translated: CASSFGDSDYEQFF.

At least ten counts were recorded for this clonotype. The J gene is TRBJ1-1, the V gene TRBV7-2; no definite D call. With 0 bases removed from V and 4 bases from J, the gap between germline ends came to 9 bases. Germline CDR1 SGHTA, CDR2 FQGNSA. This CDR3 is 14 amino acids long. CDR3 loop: CASSLAGASTEAFF. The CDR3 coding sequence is TGTGCCAGCAGCTTAGCGGGAGCGAGCACTGAAGCTTTCTTT.

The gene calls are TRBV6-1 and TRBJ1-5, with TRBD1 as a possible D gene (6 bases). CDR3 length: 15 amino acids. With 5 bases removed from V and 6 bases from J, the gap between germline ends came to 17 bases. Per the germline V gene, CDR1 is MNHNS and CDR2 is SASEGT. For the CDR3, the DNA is TGTGCCAGCAGTCTACAGGGTCGTTCGGGTCAGCCCCAGCATTTT. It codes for CASSLQGRSGQPQHF.

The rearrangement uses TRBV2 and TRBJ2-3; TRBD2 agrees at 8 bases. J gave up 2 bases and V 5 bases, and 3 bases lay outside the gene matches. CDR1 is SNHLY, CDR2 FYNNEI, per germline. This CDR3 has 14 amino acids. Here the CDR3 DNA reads TGTGCCAGCAGTCGGGGGGGAAACACAGATACGCAGTATTTT. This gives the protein CASSRGGNTDTQYF. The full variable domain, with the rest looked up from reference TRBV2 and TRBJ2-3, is EPEVTQTPSHQVTQMGQEVILRCVPISNHLYFYWYRQILGQKVEFLVSFYNNEISEKSEIFDDQFSVERPDGSNFTLKIRSTKLEDSAMYFCASSRGGNTDTQYFGPGTRLTVL.

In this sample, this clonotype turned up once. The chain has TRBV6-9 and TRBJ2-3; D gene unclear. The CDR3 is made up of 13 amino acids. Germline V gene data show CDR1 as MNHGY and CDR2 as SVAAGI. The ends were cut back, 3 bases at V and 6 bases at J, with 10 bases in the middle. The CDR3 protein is CASSYDLEDTQYF. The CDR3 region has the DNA TGTGCCAGCAGTTACGACTTGGAGGATACGCAGTATTTT.

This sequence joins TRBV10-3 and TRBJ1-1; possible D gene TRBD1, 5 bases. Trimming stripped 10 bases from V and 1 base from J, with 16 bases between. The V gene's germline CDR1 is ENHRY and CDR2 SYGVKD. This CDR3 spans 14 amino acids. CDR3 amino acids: CATHKYGANTEAFF. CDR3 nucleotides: TGTGCCACCCATAAGTATGGGGCGAACACTGAAGCTTTCTTT.

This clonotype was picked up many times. In DNA, the CDR3 is TGTGCCAGCAAGGGGGCAGAATCGACCTACGAGCAGTACTTC. It yields the protein CASKGAESTYEQYF. This sequence joins TRBV2 and TRBJ2-7; 7 bases match TRBD1. Per germline, CDR1 SNHLY and CDR2 FYNNEI. The CDR3 consists of 14 residues. Unmatched junction bases numbered 8, after V lost 7 bases and J lost 2 bases.

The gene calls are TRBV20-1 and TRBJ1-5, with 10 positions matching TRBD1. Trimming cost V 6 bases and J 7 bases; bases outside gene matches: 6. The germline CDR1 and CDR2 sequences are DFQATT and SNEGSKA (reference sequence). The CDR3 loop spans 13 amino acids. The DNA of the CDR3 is TGCAGTGCCGCCGGGACAGGGGAACAGCCCCAGCATTTT. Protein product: CSAAGTGEQPQHF.

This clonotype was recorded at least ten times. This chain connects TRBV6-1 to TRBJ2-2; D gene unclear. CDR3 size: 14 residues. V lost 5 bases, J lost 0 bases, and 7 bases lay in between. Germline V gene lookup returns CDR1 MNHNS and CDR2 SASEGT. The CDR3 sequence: CASSIIANTGELFF. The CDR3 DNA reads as TGTGCCAGCAGTATTATCGCGAACACCGGGGAGCTGTTTTTT.

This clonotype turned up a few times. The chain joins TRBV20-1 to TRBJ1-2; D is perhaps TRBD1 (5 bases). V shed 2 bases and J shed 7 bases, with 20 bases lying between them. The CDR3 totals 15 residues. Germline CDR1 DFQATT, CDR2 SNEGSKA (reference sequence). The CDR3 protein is CSARSGGGGPSGYTF. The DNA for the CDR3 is TGCAGTGCTAGATCTGGGGGGGGGGGTCCCAGTGGCTACACCTTC.

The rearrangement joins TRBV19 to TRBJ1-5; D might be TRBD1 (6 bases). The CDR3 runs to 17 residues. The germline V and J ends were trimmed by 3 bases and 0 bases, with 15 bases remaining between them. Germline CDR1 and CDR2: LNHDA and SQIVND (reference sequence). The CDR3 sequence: CASSILGQSYSNQPQHF. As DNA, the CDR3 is TGTGCCAGTAGTATCCTAGGACAGTCCTATAGCAATCAGCCCCAGCATTTT.

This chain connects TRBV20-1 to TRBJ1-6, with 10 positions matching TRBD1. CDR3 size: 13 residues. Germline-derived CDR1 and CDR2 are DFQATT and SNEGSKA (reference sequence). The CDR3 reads CSCWGTGESPLHF. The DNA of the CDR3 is TGCAGCTGCTGGGGGACAGGGGAATCACCCCTCCACTTT.

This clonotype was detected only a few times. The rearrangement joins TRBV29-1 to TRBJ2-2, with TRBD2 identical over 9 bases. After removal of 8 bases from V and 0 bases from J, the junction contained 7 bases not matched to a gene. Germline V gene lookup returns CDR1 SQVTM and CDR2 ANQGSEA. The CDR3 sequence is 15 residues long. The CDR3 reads CSTYSGGPNTGELFF. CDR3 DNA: TGCAGCACATATAGCGGGGGACCGAACACCGGGGAGCTGTTTTTT.

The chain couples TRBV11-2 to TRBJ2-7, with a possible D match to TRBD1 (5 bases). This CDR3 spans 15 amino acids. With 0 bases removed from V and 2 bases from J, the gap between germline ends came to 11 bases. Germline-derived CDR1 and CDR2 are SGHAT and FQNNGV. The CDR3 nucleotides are TGTGCCAGCAGCTTAGACCCAGGGTCTACCTACGAGCAGTACTTC. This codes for CASSLDPGSTYEQYF.

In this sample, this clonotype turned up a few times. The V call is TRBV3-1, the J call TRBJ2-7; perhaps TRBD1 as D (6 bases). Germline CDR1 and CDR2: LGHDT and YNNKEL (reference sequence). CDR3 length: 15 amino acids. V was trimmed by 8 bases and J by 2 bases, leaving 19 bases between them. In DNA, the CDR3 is TGTGCCAGCCGCGGTTACGGAAGGGACACCTACGAGCAGTACTTC. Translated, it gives CASRGYGRDTYEQYF.

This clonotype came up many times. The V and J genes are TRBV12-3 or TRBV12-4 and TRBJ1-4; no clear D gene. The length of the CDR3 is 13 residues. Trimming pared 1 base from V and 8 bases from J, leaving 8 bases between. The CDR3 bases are TGTGCCAGCAGTTTAGAGGTGTACGAAAAACTGTTTTTT. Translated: CASSLEVYEKLFF.

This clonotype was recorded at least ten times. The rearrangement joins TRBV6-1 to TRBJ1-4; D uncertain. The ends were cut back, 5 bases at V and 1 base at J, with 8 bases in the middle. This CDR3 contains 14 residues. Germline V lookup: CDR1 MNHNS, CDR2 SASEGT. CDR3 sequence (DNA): TGTGCCAGCAGTACAGCTAGAACTAATGAAAAACTGTTTTTT. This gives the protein CASSTARTNEKLFF.

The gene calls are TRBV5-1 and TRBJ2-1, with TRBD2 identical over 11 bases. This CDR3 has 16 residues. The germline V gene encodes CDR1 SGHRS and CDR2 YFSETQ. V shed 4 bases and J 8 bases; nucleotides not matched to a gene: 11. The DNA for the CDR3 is TGCGCCAGCAGCACCAGTAGCGGGGGGGCGTACGATGAGCAGTTCTTC. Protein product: CASSTSSGGAYDEQFF.

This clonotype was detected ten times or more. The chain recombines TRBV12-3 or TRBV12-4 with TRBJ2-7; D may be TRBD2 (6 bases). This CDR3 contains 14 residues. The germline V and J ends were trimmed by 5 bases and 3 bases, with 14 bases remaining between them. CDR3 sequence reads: CASSMTRRSYEQYF. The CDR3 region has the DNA TGTGCCAGCAGTATGACTAGGCGGAGCTACGAGCAGTACTTC.

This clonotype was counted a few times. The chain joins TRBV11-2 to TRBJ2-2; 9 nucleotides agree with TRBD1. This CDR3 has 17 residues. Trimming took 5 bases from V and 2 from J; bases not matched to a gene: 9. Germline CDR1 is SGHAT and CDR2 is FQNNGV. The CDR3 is CASSLLYRGHNTGELFF. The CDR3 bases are TGTGCCAGCAGCCTTCTCTACAGGGGGCACAACACCGGGGAGCTGTTTTTT. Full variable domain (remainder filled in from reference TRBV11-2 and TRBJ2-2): EAGVAQSPRYKIIEKRQSVAFWCNPISGHATLYWYQQILGQGPKLLIQFQNNGVVDDSQLPKDRFSAERLKGVDSTLKIQPAKLEDSAVYLCASSLLYRGHNTGELFFGEGSRLTVL.